These 10 T cell receptor beta chains came from one sample sequenced in a study of T-cell reconstitution after alpha-beta-depleted transplantation in children. Preparation of the TCRbeta library was carried out with unique molecular identifiers. TCRdb redid the calling of the PCR reads with MiXCR, one entry per CDR3 protein. The table lists about 580,000 distinct CDR3 sequences, approximately 22% of them singletons, with 11% to 15% in the top ten. The sequences come from PBMCs, mostly from graft donor cells, collected 360 days after TCRalphabeta/CD19-depleted stem cell transplant. The origin of the receptors is a boy less than two years old who had a stem cell transplant for acute myeloid leukemia, so the T cells may come from the graft donor.

This clonotype was seen many times. CDR3 coding DNA: TGTGCCACCAGCAGAGATCCCGGAAGCGATCAGCCCCAGCATTTT. Its protein is CATSRDPGSDQPQHF. The chain is built from TRBV15 and TRBJ1-5; unclear D gene. V shed 0 bases and J shed 5 bases, with 11 bases lying between them. Germline assignment: CDR1 LNHNV and CDR2 YYDKDF (reference sequence). The CDR3 contains 15 residues.

This clonotype was picked up many times. V gene TRBV5-1 combines with J gene TRBJ2-7, with D perhaps TRBD1 or TRBD2 (6 bases each). The germline V and J ends were trimmed by 0 bases and 5 bases, with 9 bases remaining between them. CDR3 length: 13 residues. CDR1 is SGHRS and CDR2 is YFSETQ in the germline V gene. The CDR3 nucleotides read TGCGCCAGCAGCTTGGGGGGGGCAGACGAGCAGTACTTC. It specifies CASSLGGADEQYF.

This chain connects TRBV9 to TRBJ2-1, with 8 bases that match TRBD1. This CDR3 comprises 13 residues. The V gene's germline CDR1 is SGDLS and CDR2 YYNGEE. V shed 4 bases, J shed 6 bases, and the junction held 3 bases outside the gene matches. The CDR3 protein is CASSPDRVNEQFF. In nucleotides, the CDR3 is TGTGCCAGCAGCCCGGACAGGGTCAATGAGCAGTTCTTC.

Only a few counts were recorded for this clonotype. This chain's CDR3 is CSAGPGLQGAYTEAFF. DNA of the CDR3: TGCAGTGCTGGCCCCGGCCTTCAGGGGGCCTACACTGAAGCTTTCTTT. The chain carries TRBV20-1 and TRBJ1-1; 8 nucleotides line up with TRBD1. CDR3 length: 16 amino acids. Germline-derived CDR1 and CDR2 are DFQATT and SNEGSKA (reference sequence). The J segment lost 3 bases and the V segment lost 5 bases, leaving 14 bases of the junction unmatched.

The chain combines TRBV4-3 with TRBJ2-2, with 8 bases that match TRBD1. J was trimmed by 7 bases and V by 4 bases; bases with no gene match: 8. Germline V gene lookup returns CDR1 LGHNA and CDR2 YSLEER. CDR3 length: 15 amino acids. CDR3 loop: CASSPDRGIVGELFF. The CDR3 nucleotides read TGCGCCAGCAGCCCCGACAGGGGAATTGTCGGGGAGCTGTTTTTT.

This clonotype was seen ten or more times. The chain uses TRBV12-3 or TRBV12-4 and TRBJ1-4, with D possibly being TRBD1 (5 bases). The CDR3 extends over 19 amino acids. Trimming took off 5 bases at V and 7 bases at J, with 29 bases between the two ends. The CDR3: CASSLQGVGLGNVGEKLFF. CDR3 coding DNA: TGTGCCAGCAGTCTCCAGGGAGTGGGTCTTGGAAATGTAGGTGAAAAACTGTTTTTT.

The rearrangement links TRBV30 to TRBJ2-7; perhaps D is TRBD1 or TRBD2 (6 bases each). CDR1 is GTSNPN, CDR2 SVGIG, per germline (reference sequence). The CDR3 contains 15 residues. V was pared by 8 bases and J by 1 base, with 21 bases between. This CDR3 is CAAADGGFPSYEQYF. DNA of the CDR3: TGTGCCGCGGCCGACGGGGGCTTTCCGTCCTACGAGCAGTACTTC.

This clonotype was recorded at least ten times. The chain uses TRBV6-5 and TRBJ1-5; 7 bases agree with TRBD1. The CDR3 is 16 amino acids. V dropped 6 bases and J dropped 0; count of bases not matched to a gene: 8. CDR1 is MNHEY and CDR2 is SVGAGI in the germline V gene. The CDR3: CASRAIRGASNQPQHF. The CDR3 DNA sequence: TGTGCCAGCAGAGCAATCAGGGGGGCTAGCAATCAGCCCCAGCATTTT.

This clonotype has more than one count but fewer than ten. The J gene is TRBJ1-5, the V gene TRBV20-1, with D uncertain. Looked up from germline, CDR1 is DFQATT and CDR2 is SNEGSKA (reference sequence). There are 13 residues in the CDR3. V lost 4 bases and J lost 1, with 8 bases in between. In DNA, the CDR3 is TGCAGTGCTAAGGGCGGGAGCAATCAGCCCCAGCATTTT. Protein: CSAKGGSNQPQHF.

This clonotype was counted a single time. The chain links TRBV14 to TRBJ2-5; D possibly uses TRBD1 or TRBD2 (5 bases each). Germline CDR1 is SGHDN and CDR2 is FVKESK. CDR3 length equals 16 residues. Trimming pared 4 bases from V and 1 base from J, leaving 16 bases between. In DNA form, the CDR3 reads TGTGCCAGCAGCCCATGGCCAGGGACCTTCCAAGAGACCCAGTACTTC. This sequence encodes CASSPWPGTFQETQYF. The entire variable domain, with the rest obtained from reference TRBV14 and TRBJ2-5, is as follows: EAGVTQFPSHSVIEKGQTVTLRCDPISGHDNLYWYRRVMGKEIKFLLHFVKESKQDESGMPNNRFLAERTGGTYSTLKVQPAELEDSGVYFCASSPWPGTFQETQYFGPGTRLLVL.